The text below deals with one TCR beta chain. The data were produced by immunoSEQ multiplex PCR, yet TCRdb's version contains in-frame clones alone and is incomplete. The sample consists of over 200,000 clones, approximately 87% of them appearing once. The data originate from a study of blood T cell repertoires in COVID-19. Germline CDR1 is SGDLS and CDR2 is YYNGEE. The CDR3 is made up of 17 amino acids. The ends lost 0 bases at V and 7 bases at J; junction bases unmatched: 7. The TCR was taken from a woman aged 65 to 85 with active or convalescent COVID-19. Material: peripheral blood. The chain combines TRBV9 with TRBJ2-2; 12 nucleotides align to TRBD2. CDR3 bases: TGTGCCAGCAGCGTAGTGAGGACTAGCGGGAATATCGGGGAGCTGTTTTTT. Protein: CASSVVRTSGNIGELFF.